This TCR beta chain stems from a study of OX40 agonist ivuxolimab in advanced cancers. TCRdb keeps only in-frame clones here, not all; method: immunoSEQ multiplex PCR. The sample comprises about 20,000 clones, 75% to 90% of which are singletons, and approximately 53% rests with the top ten. To note about this clone: Its target is unknown.

Samples of blood were obtained at baseline, on cycle 4 day 1, and on cycle 7 day 1. Overall study results and limits: Mean expanded clone counts were higher in CD8+ than CD4+ T cells.

Germline-derived CDR1 and CDR2 are SGHAT and FQNNGV. The CDR3 is 14 amino acids. Trimming took 6 bases from V and 4 from J; bases not matched to a gene: 6. The sequence derives from an adult with an advanced solid tumor such as melanoma, head and neck, liver or kidney cancer. The V and J genes are TRBV11-2 and TRBJ2-7; 10 bases fit TRBD1. Sample: CD4+ or CD8+ T cells sorted from blood, taken in a trial of the OX40 agonist ivuxolimab. CDR3 nucleotides: TGTGCCAGCAGATCCCCGGGACAGGGGTACGAGCAGTACTTC. Its protein is CASRSPGQGYEQYF.